Below, 11 T cell receptor beta chains from the same sample are listed, as sequenced in a study of T cell changes during pregnancy in multiple sclerosis (dated by TCRdb to about 2019). The library was generated by the immunoSEQ multiplex PCR assay. TCRdb re-hosts the immuneACCESS table, in-frame sequences only. Its copies lack some clones; in the studies checked, an unresolved V gene accounts for under half of them, and the cause for the rest is not known. The sample has tens of thousands of clones on record, around nine tenths of them singletons. The ten largest clonotypes hold around 0.27% of the sample. Material: CD4+ T cells from peripheral blood mononuclear cells, obtained in the second trimester of pregnancy. These receptors came from a female donor with multiple sclerosis, enrolled in a pregnancy study.

V gene TRBV21-1 combines with J gene TRBJ2-7; whether TRBD2, the table's D call, matches the DNA was not checked. TRBV21-1 is tagged as a pseudogene. The CDR3 has 16 residues. The CDR3 nucleotides read TGTGCCAGCAGCAAAGCCTTGCGGGGGCCGTCCTACGAGCAGTACTTC. Amino acids: CASSKALRGPSYEQYF.

The V call is TRBV7-9, the J call TRBJ2-5, with 8 bases aligning to TRBD1. The V and J ends lost 8 bases and 4 bases, in that order; junction bases with no gene match: 6. Germline values: CDR1 SEHNR, CDR2 FQNEAQ (reference sequence). The CDR3 loop spans 13 amino acids. The chain's CDR3 is CASQDRGGETQYF. The CDR3 region has the DNA TGTGCCAGCCAAGACAGGGGTGGAGAGACCCAGTACTTC.

V gene TRBV10-3 combines with J gene TRBJ2-3; a weak D match, TRBD2 (5 bases). The V gene's germline CDR1 is ENHRY and CDR2 SYGVKD. The CDR3 covers 14 residues. V was shortened by 6 bases and J by 2 bases, with 12 bases between the two germline ends. CDR3 bases: TGTGCCATCAGCCCCAGCGGTTCCACAGATACGCAGTATTTT. It specifies CAISPSGSTDTQYF.

This chain joins TRBV5-1 and TRBJ2-1; the match to TRBD2 covers 10 bases. The ends lost 4 bases at V and 0 bases at J; junction bases unmatched: 7. This CDR3 contains 17 residues. The V gene's germline CDR1 is SGHRS and CDR2 YFSETQ. Here the CDR3 DNA reads TGCGCCAGCAGCCCCGGGACTAGCGCGTACTCCTACAATGAGCAGTTCTTC. Protein sequence: CASSPGTSAYSYNEQFF.

The chain is built from TRBV5-1 and TRBJ2-7, with 9 bases lining up with TRBD1. CDR1 and CDR2 (germline): SGHRS, YFSETQ. The CDR3 is 13 amino acids. Trimming cost V 4 bases and J 6 bases; bases outside gene matches: 5. The CDR3 reads CASSTGQGFEQYF. For the CDR3, the DNA is TGCGCCAGCAGCACGGGACAGGGCTTCGAGCAGTACTTC.

This rearrangement joins TRBV19 to TRBJ1-6; D may be TRBD1 (5 bases). Looked up from germline, CDR1 is LNHDA and CDR2 is SQIVND (reference sequence). The V and J ends lost 3 bases and 10 bases respectively, with 13 bases between them. The CDR3 is made up of 14 amino acids. Written as DNA, the CDR3 is TGTGCCAGTAGTATCGAAGGGGTCAAATCACCCCTCCACTTT. It specifies CASSIEGVKSPLHF.

The CDR3 is CASSVQGTWDSPLHF. Here the CDR3 DNA reads TGTGCCAGCAGTGTACAGGGGACTTGGGACTCACCCCTCCACTTT. The genes are TRBV6-1 and TRBJ1-6; 7 nucleotides match TRBD1. Germline V gene sequence: CDR1 MNHNS, CDR2 SASEGT. Trimming removed 4 bases from V and 10 bases from J; junction bases left unmatched: 10. The CDR3 has 15 residues.

The chain couples TRBV10-2 to TRBJ1-5; no firm D call. Per the germline V gene, CDR1 is WSHSY and CDR2 is SAAADI. Trimming removed 3 bases at V and 6 bases at J, with 6 bases between. This CDR3 spans 12 amino acids. The CDR3 protein is CASSERLQPQHF. CDR3 bases: TGCGCCAGCAGTGAACGACTTCAGCCCCAGCATTTT.

The chain has TRBV9 and TRBJ2-3; TRBD2 is a possible D gene (6 bases). Trimming stripped 2 bases from V and 2 bases from J, with 12 bases between. CDR1 SGDLS and CDR2 YYNGEE come from the germline V gene. The CDR3 covers 15 residues. The CDR3 bases are TGTGCCAGCAGCGTTCTTAGCGGCATCACAGATACGCAGTATTTT. Amino acids: CASSVLSGITDTQYF.

The chain uses TRBV10-3 and TRBJ1-2; maybe TRBD1 (6 bases). Trimming cost V 8 bases and J 4 bases, with 17 bases left between them. The CDR3 has 14 amino acids. Germline-derived CDR1 and CDR2 are ENHRY and SYGVKD. The CDR3 loop reads CAISSGDDAYGYTF. The CDR3 DNA reads TGTGCCATCTCCTCAGGGGATGATGCCTATGGCTACACCTTC.

The chain links TRBV11-3 to TRBJ2-2; TRBD2 is a possible D gene (6 bases). This CDR3 is 13 amino acids long. Germline V gene sequence: CDR1 SGHNT, CDR2 YENEEA. V was cut by 5 bases and J by 3 bases, with 7 bases left in between. This chain's CDR3 is CASSRGYTGELFF. The CDR3 DNA sequence: TGTGCCAGCAGCCGGGGGTACACCGGGGAGCTGTTTTTT.